This T cell receptor beta chain was obtained from a study of blood T cell repertoires in COVID-19. The CDR3 runs to 16 residues. Germline CDR1 and CDR2: MGHRA and YSYEKL. V dropped 3 bases and J dropped 1 base, with 15 bases sitting between them. Original methodology: The assay estimated nucleated cells by amplifying reference gene primers. The protocol was immunoSEQ multiplex PCR, while the TCRdb copy is restricted to in-frame clones and leaves out a portion. The V and J calls and clone size come from that table; D and trimming were worked out from the DNA. This table has 300,000 to 350,000 clones, 80% to 90% appearing once.

V usage is TRBV4-1 and J usage is TRBJ1-1, with D unresolved. The source is a man aged 25-45 years who had recovered from COVID-19. Sequencing was performed on PBMCs or T cells enriched from blood (not recorded which). CDR3 nucleotide sequence: TGCGCCAGCAGCCATTCCCCAACCGCGCGGAACACTGAAGCTTTCTTT. Its protein product is CASSHSPTARNTEAFF.